These 17 T cell receptor beta chains originate from one sample sequenced in a study of shared clonotypes between healthy human individuals. Positively selected for CCR7, the CD45RO-negative cells used as naive CD8 cells excluded terminally differentiated effector memory CD45RA+ cells. Produced via immunoSEQ multiplex PCR; TCRdb's table is partial and in-frame only. The data show millions of clones, around 96% seen once. The material sequenced was naive CD8+ T cells sorted from blood. The source is a man aged 18 to 30 in good health.

The V call is TRBV7-9, the J call TRBJ2-6; D is undetermined. CDR3 length equals 15 residues. Germline V gene lookup returns CDR1 SEHNR and CDR2 FQNEAQ (reference sequence). V lost 3 bases and J lost 4, with 10 bases in between. The CDR3 protein is CASSFRELGANVLTF. CDR3 sequence (DNA): TGTGCCAGCAGCTTCCGAGAGTTGGGGGCCAACGTCCTGACTTTC.

To note about this clone: Other DNA sequences in the sample encode the same CDR3. The chain employs TRBV19 and TRBJ1-1, with D unresolved. Trimming removed 3 bases at V and 2 bases at J, with 7 bases between. The CDR3 has 13 residues. Germline assignment: CDR1 LNHDA and CDR2 SQIVND (reference sequence). CDR3 sequence: CASSIGSNTEAFF. The DNA for the CDR3 is TGTGCCAGTAGTATTGGGAGTAACACTGAAGCTTTCTTT.

Comments on this clone: This specimen includes other DNA sequences encoding the same CDR3. The V gene is TRBV6-5, the J gene TRBJ1-2; D is possibly TRBD1 (6 bases). This CDR3 is built from 11 residues. Trimming cost V 6 bases and J 5 bases, with 7 bases left between them. The V gene's germline CDR1 is MNHEY and CDR2 SVGAGI. The CDR3 DNA reads TGTGCCAGCAGCCAGGGGTATGGCTACACCTTC. Translated: CASSQGYGYTF.

The chain uses TRBV5-1 and TRBJ2-3; TRBD2 agrees at 7 bases. CDR1 SGHRS and CDR2 YFSETQ come from the germline V gene. The CDR3 has 16 residues. With 0 bases clipped from V and 3 bases from J, the junction kept 7 bases outside the gene matches. The CDR3 sequence: CASSLDPGGGTDTQYF. CDR3 sequence (DNA): TGCGCCAGCAGCTTGGATCCGGGAGGAGGAACAGATACGCAGTATTTT.

The chain joins TRBV7-8 to TRBJ2-7; D uncertain. Trimming pared 4 bases from V and 1 base from J, leaving 11 bases between. The CDR3 spans 14 residues. Looked up from germline, CDR1 is SGHVS and CDR2 is FQNEAQ. As DNA, the CDR3 is TGTGCCAGCAGCTCCTCCCAGGCGTCCTACGAGCAGTACTTC. Residues: CASSSSQASYEQYF.

The chain uses TRBV9 and TRBJ2-7; D gene uncertain. Trimming shortened V by 4 bases and J by 2 bases, and 16 bases separated the two germline ends. The CDR3 sequence is 15 residues long. The germline V gene encodes CDR1 SGDLS and CDR2 YYNGEE. Here the CDR3 DNA reads TGTGCCAGCAGCCCATCGGATGGGATTCCCTACGAGCAGTACTTC. Protein product: CASSPSDGIPYEQYF.

The chain couples TRBV5-6 to TRBJ1-2; 8 nucleotides align to TRBD1. Trimming cost V 4 bases and J 0 bases; bases outside gene matches: 11. This CDR3 region has 17 residues. Germline V gene sequence: CDR1 SGHDT, CDR2 YYEEEE. CDR3: CASSRGTGPTPNYGYTF. As DNA, the CDR3 is TGTGCCAGCAGCCGGGGGACAGGCCCTACCCCTAACTATGGCTACACCTTC.

The chain joins TRBV4-2 to TRBJ1-5; tentative D call: TRBD1 (5 bases). The CDR3 extends over 13 amino acids. Trimming left V 4 bases short and J 8 bases short, with 12 bases between. The germline V gene has CDR1 LGHNA and CDR2 YNFKEQ. The CDR3 region has the DNA TGTGCCAGCAGCCCGACAGCTGGGGAGCCCCAGCATTTT. Its translation: CASSPTAGEPQHF.

V usage is TRBV27 and J usage is TRBJ2-7; 7 nucleotides agree with TRBD1. This CDR3 has 15 amino acids. Germline loops: CDR1 MNHEY, CDR2 SMNVEV (reference sequence). Trimming removed 3 bases from V and 0 bases from J; junction bases left unmatched: 5. CDR3 amino acids: CASSFTGAISYEQYF. CDR3 bases: TGTGCCAGCAGTTTTACAGGGGCCATCTCCTACGAGCAGTACTTC.

V and J are TRBV19 and TRBJ2-1, with TRBD1 matching 7 bases. Germline CDR1 is LNHDA and CDR2 is SQIVND (reference sequence). V dropped 3 bases and J dropped 3; count of bases not matched to a gene: 14. The CDR3 is 18 amino acids. CDR3 loop: CASSIPPDRNFFYNEQFF. As DNA, the CDR3 is TGTGCCAGTAGTATCCCCCCGGACAGGAACTTCTTCTACAATGAGCAGTTCTTC.

V and J are TRBV9 and TRBJ2-7, with D perhaps matching TRBD2 (5 bases). With 3 bases removed from V and 7 bases from J, the gap between germline ends came to 14 bases. In germline, CDR1 is SGDLS, CDR2 YYNGEE. There are 13 residues in the CDR3. This CDR3 is CASSADGVGEQYF. The CDR3, as DNA: TGTGCCAGCAGCGCCGACGGGGTGGGGGAGCAGTACTTC. Looking up the rest from reference TRBV9 and TRBJ2-7 gives the full variable domain: DSGVTQTPKHLITATGQRVTLRCSPRSGDLSVYWYQQSLDQGLQFLIQYYNGEERAKGNILERFSAQQFPDLHSELNLSSLELGDSALYFCASSADGVGEQYFGPGTRLTVT.

The J gene is TRBJ1-5, the V gene TRBV7-9; TRBD1 is a possible D gene (6 bases). Trimming pared 4 bases from V and 0 bases from J, leaving 13 bases between. This CDR3 spans 16 amino acids. CDR1 and CDR2 from the germline V gene are SEHNR and FQNEAQ (reference sequence). This chain's CDR3 is CASSSDSSYSNQPQHF. In DNA, the CDR3 is TGTGCCAGCAGCTCGGACAGTTCCTATAGCAATCAGCCCCAGCATTTT.

The J gene is TRBJ2-7, the V gene TRBV6-5; unclear D gene. V shed 0 bases and J shed 4 bases, with 13 bases lying between them. The germline gives CDR1 MNHEY, CDR2 SVGAGI. The CDR3 extends over 15 amino acids. The CDR3, as DNA: TGTGCCAGCAGTTACTCTCGTCTATCGAGATACGAGCAGTACTTC. Its protein is CASSYSRLSRYEQYF.

This chain connects TRBV15 to TRBJ1-1, with TRBD1 identical over 10 bases. Losses at the gene ends were 5 bases for V and 3 bases for J; bases not matched to a gene: 3. Germline-derived CDR1 and CDR2 are LNHNV and YYDKDF (reference sequence). CDR3 length equals 14 residues. The CDR3: CATSRDRGYTEAFF. The CDR3 nucleotides read TGTGCCACCAGCCGGGACAGGGGATACACTGAAGCTTTCTTT.

The gene calls are TRBV6-6 and TRBJ2-3; D is undetermined. In germline, CDR1 is MNHNY, CDR2 SVGAGI (reference sequence). The CDR3 contains 13 residues. Between the trimmed V and J ends, which lost 2 bases and 4 bases, there was a span of 7 bases. Here the CDR3 reads CASSYHSADTQYF. CDR3 bases: TGTGCCAGCAGTTACCACTCGGCAGATACGCAGTATTTT.

The chain has TRBV6-5 and TRBJ2-7; 8 nucleotides align to TRBD1. CDR3 length: 12 residues. Germline V lookup: CDR1 MNHEY, CDR2 SVGAGI. V was pared by 6 bases and J by 4 bases, with 2 bases of the junction left unmatched. The DNA for the CDR3 is TGTGCCAGCAGGGACAGGGCTTACGAGCAGTACTTC. This gives the protein CASRDRAYEQYF.

The rearrangement links TRBV2 to TRBJ2-2, with D possibly matching TRBD1 (5 bases). This CDR3 region has 13 residues. In germline, CDR1 is SNHLY, CDR2 FYNNEI. V lost 6 bases, J lost 6 bases, and 11 bases lay in between. The CDR3 nucleotides read TGTGCCAGCAGGGACCAGGGTCCCGGGGAGCTGTTTTTT. It is translated as CASRDQGPGELFF.